This T cell receptor beta chain was retrieved from a study of Graves' ophthalmopathy and Graves' hyperthyroidism. Overall study findings and caveats: Classification of ophthalmopathy versus stable hyperthyroidism by a 13-signature model yielded 85% to 90% sensitivity and just over 80% specificity.

This CDR3 comprises 14 residues. Germline loops: CDR1 SEHNR, CDR2 FQNEAQ (reference sequence). Amplifying from RNA transcripts, the study obtained TCR beta CDR3 regions. Investigators did first-round RT-PCR with HTBI primers, then second-round multiplex PCR. TCRdb reanalysed the multiplex PCR reads using MiXCR and keeps one entry per CDR3 protein. Among a few hundred thousand distinct CDR3 sequences, approximately 15% were seen once, and the ten largest hold approximately 7%. Note on this clonotype: The antigen is not known. Given a much more abundant clone one base away, this may be a read error.

This chain joins TRBV7-9 and TRBJ1-1; D is unclear. The TCR comes from a woman in her late teens or twenties with stable Graves' hyperthyroidism. Sample: peripheral blood. This CDR3 is CASSISGIHTEACF. CDR3 DNA: TGTGCCAGCAGCATATCCGGGATCCACACTGAAGCTTGCTTT. Complete variable domain (other parts from reference TRBV7-9 and TRBJ1-1): DTGVSQNPRHKITKRGQNVTFRCDPISEHNRLYWYRQTLGQGPEFLTYFQNEAQLEKSRLLSDRFSAERPKGSFSTLEIQRTEQGDSAMYLCASSISGIHTEACFGQGTRLTVV.